Detailed here is one TCR beta chain. Its antigen remains unidentified. The record has no base qualities; no much larger clone is one base away. The data originate from a study of T-cell memory formation after mild COVID-19 (dated by TCRdb to about 2021). With respect to the entire study: TCR sequence clusters from the two donors were largely donor specific. Two young, previously healthy adult volunteers made up the cohort, one male and one female. Longitudinal TCRalpha and TCRbeta repertoire sequencing tracked T-cell clones expanding and contracting after mild COVID-19 in a couple of donors.

Instrument on record: Illumina NovaSeq 6000. TCRalpha and TCRbeta cDNA libraries were constructed by 5'RACE with constant-segment primers, with sample barcodes and unique molecular identifiers being introduced. RNA was extracted from every sample with Trizol reagent. Library amplification was performed in two PCR steps, and a second sample barcode and Illumina TruSeq adapters were introduced in the second step. Sequencing of libraries was performed on an Illumina NovaSeq with 2 x 150 bp paired-end reads. The study's own analysis went as follows. Demultiplexing of reads and collapsing into UMI-guided consensus sequences were performed with migec v1.2.7. With mixcr v2.1.11, UMI consensuses were aligned to TRA and TRB V and J templates and assembled into clonotypes. Clonotypes were classified as expanded or contracted when called significant by both edgeR and NoisET, with noise models trained on biological replicates. For edgeR calls, a false discovery rate-adjusted p below 0.01 and a log2 fold-change threshold of 1 were applied. As an exploratory analysis of dynamics, max-normalized trajectories of the 1000 most abundant clonotypes were examined by PCA with hierarchical clustering. Each responding clone was given a CD4 or CD8 phenotype based on the CD4+ and CD8+ repertoires, which had been sequenced separately. TCRdb reprocessed the public reads (quality trimming at Q25 with fastp, clone calling with MiXCR) and kept in-frame beta chains. Every distinct CDR3 protein forms one entry, paired with its most common genes and DNA. For this entry, the V and J calls and clone size follow TCRdb and not the study's own pipeline. Across this sample there are some 320,000 distinct CDR3 sequences, with about 15% seen only once. The top ten clonotypes cover about a fifth of the sample.

Results and caveats for the whole study, not just this receptor: The detection of some responding clones in pre-infection memory suggests that pre-existing cross-reactive memory T cells joined the SARS-CoV-2 response. Contracting CD4+ clones were found mainly in CM and EM memory subsets, while CD8+ clones were enriched in EMRA. Only two mild cases were covered by the study, and larger cohorts that include severe cases with pre-infection samples were considered necessary. The second-wave clones that peaked on day 37 were not confirmed to be SARS-CoV-2 specific. Clones that contracted from day 15 to 85 showed balanced CD4/CD8 phenotypes, whereas a second wave of clones that expanded from day 15 to 37 leaned towards CD4+.

Ficoll-Paque density gradient centrifugation was used to isolate PBMCs. The sequenced sample was PBMCs or a T cell subset sorted from them (not recorded which). The TCR was taken from a man aged 18-30 years who had mild COVID-19 (a few samples of this study predate the infection). The sample titles of this study are shuffled in the database, so cell type and time point are left out; the donor was told from shared clones.

The CDR3 protein: CAVGGQPGANVLTF. The DNA reads as follows: TGTGCCGTAGGAGGACAGCCTGGGGCCAACGTCCTGACTTTC. Recombination linked TRBV28 to TRBJ2-6; the D segment could be TRBD1, given 6 matching bases. Cut back by 11 bases and 2 bases, the V and J ends lie 13 bases apart. The CDR3 sequence holds 14 residues, the cysteine and phenylalanine included. CDR3 DNA is the only sequence kept; it has 42 bases, read in frame from the first base. Via the germline V gene, CDR1 is MDHEN and CDR2 SYDVKM.